The rows below give T cell receptor beta chains drawn from one sample of a study of metastatic and nonmetastatic thyroid tumors. Using MiXCR, TCRdb reanalyzed the PCR reads. The data hold over 50,000 clones, with roughly 29% observed a single time. The sequenced sample consisted of blood. Receptor source: a female donor with papillary thyroid cancer or a benign thyroid nodule (not recorded which). Some clones in this sample may be carry-over from other donors' samples. The CDR3 runs from the conserved cysteine through the conserved F or W.

V,J,CDR3
TRBV7-2,TRBJ1-5,CASSWTVNQPQHF
TRBV10-3,TRBJ1-2,CAISGDTSPFYGYTF
TRBV5-1,TRBJ1-2,CASSSPGGKSYGYTF
TRBV7-2,TRBJ2-7,CASSEIGGAGKEQYF
TRBV12-3/TRBV12-4,TRBJ2-2,CASTLRGPSGIGELFF
TRBV24-1,TRBJ2-1,CATRGTAKPNEQFF
TRBV4-1,TRBJ2-2,CASSQDRGGTGELFF
TRBV10-1,TRBJ1-1,CASSESGQGANTEAFF
TRBV20-1,TRBJ1-6,CSARGSSYNSPLHF
TRBV28,TRBJ1-2,CATTIDRADGYTF
TRBV3-1,TRBJ2-2,CASSLLSGGRELFF
TRBV2,TRBJ1-2,CAIQGVYYGYTF
TRBV6-2/TRBV6-3,TRBJ2-3,CASSPGGPTDTQYF
TRBV6-1,TRBJ2-2,CASRDGQVALSGELFF
TRBV2,TRBJ2-5,CASSGEGGGETQYF
TRBV12-3/TRBV12-4,TRBJ1-2,CASSNRPGGYTF
TRBV6-6,TRBJ2-3,CASSYSSGGFTDTQYF
TRBV6-2/TRBV6-3,TRBJ2-1,CASSYKRGRGATNEQFF
TRBV12-3/TRBV12-4,TRBJ2-5,CASSHRDRDFETQYF
TRBV12-3/TRBV12-4,TRBJ2-7,CASSWARGDEQYF
TRBV15,TRBJ2-1,CATSRDYAGDSSYNEQFF
TRBV7-2,TRBJ2-1,CASSLGGVGLEWQFF
TRBV12-5,TRBJ2-1,CASRVAGDVNEQFF
TRBV7-3,TRBJ2-7,CASSLEPGTYEQYF
TRBV28,TRBJ2-1,CASSLNGQYNEQFF
TRBV30,TRBJ1-1,CAWILNTEAFF
TRBV28,TRBJ1-2,CASSLDQGILYGYTF
TRBV19,TRBJ2-5,CASSARQVQETQYF
TRBV28,TRBJ2-7,CASRLDSSYEQYF
TRBV27,TRBJ1-5,CASSLDALKPQHF
TRBV6-1,TRBJ2-7,CASSPPGLNYEQYF
TRBV6-1,TRBJ1-6,CASRAYNSPLHF
TRBV5-1,TRBJ2-7,CASSSGQGIYEQYF
TRBV20-1,TRBJ1-2,CSAAPTGGPSGGYTF
TRBV30,TRBJ2-7,CAWTIGGGSSYEQYF
TRBV28,TRBJ1-1,CASSLGQGNTEAFF
TRBV6-2/TRBV6-3,TRBJ2-5,CASSYWETQYF
TRBV11-2,TRBJ1-6,CASSFQGGNSPLHF
TRBV6-1,TRBJ2-7,CASYAAEIYEQYF
TRBV6-1,TRBJ1-2,CASSGTGVSPLDYGYTF
TRBV6-1,TRBJ2-7,CASSSTSGGGYEQYF
TRBV10-3,TRBJ1-5,CAISEGTGQQPQHF
TRBV20-1,TRBJ2-1,CSASTAQGEQFF
TRBV27,TRBJ1-1,CASSLTGGVLGAFF
TRBV20-1,TRBJ2-5,CSARDLTRTGQETQYF
TRBV10-2,TRBJ2-7,CASKTGGNYEQYF
TRBV5-1,TRBJ2-1,CASSFKAGDNEQFF
TRBV12-3/TRBV12-4,TRBJ2-1,CASSKDRGRVNEQFF
TRBV12-3/TRBV12-4,TRBJ1-6,CASSFAGTYNSPLHF
TRBV6-1,TRBJ1-2,CASSEHGGGGSYGYTF
TRBV20-1,TRBJ2-7,CRATQGYSYEQYF
TRBV11-3,TRBJ1-2,CASSPAGEGYGYTF
TRBV6-1,TRBJ2-2,CASSGGTGSRELFF
TRBV3-1,TRBJ2-1,CASSQESGYNEQFF
TRBV11-2,TRBJ1-2,CASSLDLGQNAIGYGYTF
TRBV20-1,TRBJ1-2,CSAGKLDRTRVANYGYTF
TRBV19,TRBJ1-1,CASSQDDSTGNTEAFF